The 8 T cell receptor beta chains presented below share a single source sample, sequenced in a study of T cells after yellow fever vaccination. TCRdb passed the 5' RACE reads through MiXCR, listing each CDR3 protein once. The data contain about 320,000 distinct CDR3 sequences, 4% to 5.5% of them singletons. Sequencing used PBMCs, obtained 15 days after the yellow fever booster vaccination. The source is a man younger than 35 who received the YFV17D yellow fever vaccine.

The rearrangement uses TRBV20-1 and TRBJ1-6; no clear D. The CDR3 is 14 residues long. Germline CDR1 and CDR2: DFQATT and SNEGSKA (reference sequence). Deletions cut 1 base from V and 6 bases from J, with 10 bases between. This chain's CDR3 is CSARVDPVNSPLHF. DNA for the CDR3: TGCAGTGCTAGAGTTGACCCGGTTAATTCACCCCTCCACTTT.

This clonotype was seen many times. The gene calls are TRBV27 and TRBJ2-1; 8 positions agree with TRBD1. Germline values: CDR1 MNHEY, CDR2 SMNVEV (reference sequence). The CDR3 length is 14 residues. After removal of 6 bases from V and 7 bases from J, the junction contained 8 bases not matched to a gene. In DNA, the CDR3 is TGTGCCAGCAGCCAGACAGGGGCAGGGAATGAGCAGTTCTTC. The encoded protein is CASSQTGAGNEQFF.

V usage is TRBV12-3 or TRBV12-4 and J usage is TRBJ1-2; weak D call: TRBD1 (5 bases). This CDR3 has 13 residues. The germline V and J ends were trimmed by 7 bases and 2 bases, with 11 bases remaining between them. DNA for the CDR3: TGTGCCAGCAAACCCAGGGTCAACTATGGCTACACCTTC. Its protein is CASKPRVNYGYTF.

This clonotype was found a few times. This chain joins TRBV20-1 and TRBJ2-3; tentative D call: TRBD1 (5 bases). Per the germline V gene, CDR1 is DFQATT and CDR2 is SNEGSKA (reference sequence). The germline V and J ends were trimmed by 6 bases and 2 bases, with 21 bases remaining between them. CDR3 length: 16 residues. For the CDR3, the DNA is TGCAGTGCGCGGTCCCCCAGGGTTTTCAACACAGATACGCAGTATTTT. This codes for CSARSPRVFNTDTQYF.

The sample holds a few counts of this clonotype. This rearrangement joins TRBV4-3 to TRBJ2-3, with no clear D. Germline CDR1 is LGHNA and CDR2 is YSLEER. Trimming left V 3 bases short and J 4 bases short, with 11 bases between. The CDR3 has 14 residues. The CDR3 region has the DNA TGCGCCAGCAGCCAGGGTAACGGGCCAGATACGCAGTATTTT. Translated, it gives CASSQGNGPDTQYF.

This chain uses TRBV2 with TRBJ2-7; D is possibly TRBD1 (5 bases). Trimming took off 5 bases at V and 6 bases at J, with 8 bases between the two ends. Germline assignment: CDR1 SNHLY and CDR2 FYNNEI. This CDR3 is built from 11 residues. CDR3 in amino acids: CASSQGIEQYV. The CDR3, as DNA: TGTGCCAGCAGTCAGGGAATCGAGCAGTACGTC.

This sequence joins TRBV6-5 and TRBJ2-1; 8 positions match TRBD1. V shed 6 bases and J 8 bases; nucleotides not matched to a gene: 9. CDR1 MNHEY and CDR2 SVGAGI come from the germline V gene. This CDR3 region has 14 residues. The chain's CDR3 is CASSQDRGWYEQFF. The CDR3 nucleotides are TGTGCCAGCAGCCAAGACAGGGGCTGGTATGAGCAGTTCTTC.

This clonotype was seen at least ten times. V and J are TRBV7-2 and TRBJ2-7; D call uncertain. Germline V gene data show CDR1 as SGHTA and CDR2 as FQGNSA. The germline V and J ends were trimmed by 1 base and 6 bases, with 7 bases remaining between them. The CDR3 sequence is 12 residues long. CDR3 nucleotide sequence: TGTGCCAGCAGCTTAGGATATAGCGAGCAGTACTTC. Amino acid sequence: CASSLGYSEQYF.